This TCR beta chain was identified in a study of cytomegalovirus exposure and HLA in healthy donors. With 60 Vbeta and 13 Jbeta primers, the PCR was carried out. Only in-frame clones appear in the TCRdb table, and some are missing; sequencing was by immunoSEQ multiplex PCR. Listed are roughly 120,000 clones; roughly 3.5% falls within the top ten. Overall study results and limits: Presence/absence analyses treated sequencing depth as roughly uniform across donors. A later analysis reportedly found that, within productive TCRs, an Asian-associated ancestry cluster had fewer N-insertions than the mean observed across the approximately 690 donors.

To note about this clone: No antigen is known for it.

Deletions cut 3 bases from V and 6 bases from J, with 11 bases between. The CDR3 contains 13 residues. The V gene's germline CDR1 is MNHEY and CDR2 SMNVEV (reference sequence). The chain employs TRBV27 and TRBJ1-2; the D is unclear. Sequenced input: PBMCs. The clonotype originates from a man aged 18 to 30 in good health and CMV-seronegative. The CDR3, as DNA: TGTGCCAGCAGTTTCCCGGGAGCGGATGGCTACACCTTC. This codes for CASSFPGADGYTF.